The clone carrying this T cell receptor (beta chain) has at least ten counts. The time point here: sample taken at primary tumor resection. From tumor, nontumor lung or frozen PBMC, whole RNA was taken unsorted for sequencing. The V gene's germline CDR1 is WSHSY and CDR2 SAAADI. With V trimmed by 7 bases and J by 5 bases, 11 bases remained unmatched. The CDR3 covers 15 residues. These data come from a study of spatial heterogeneity in lung cancer. TCRdb redid the calling of the 5' RACE reads with MiXCR, one entry per CDR3 protein. The sample gives over 9,500 distinct CDR3 sequences, approximately 15% of which show up once; approximately 53% is in the top ten.

This chain joins TRBV10-2 and TRBJ2-7, with 10 bases identical to TRBD1. The sequenced sample was PBMCs, obtained at surgery. This TCR was sampled from a male donor with early-stage non-small cell lung cancer. In nucleotides, the CDR3 is TGCGCCAGCAACCTACCCGGGACAGGGGTCCACGAGCAGTACTTC. Protein sequence: CASNLPGTGVHEQYF.